This T cell receptor (beta chain) derives from a study of T cells in Graves' hyperthyroidism and ophthalmopathy. This clonotype has at least ten counts. TCR beta CDR3 regions were amplified from RNA transcripts. HTBI primers were used for first-round RT-PCR of the TCR CDR3. From the multiplex PCR reads, TCRdb called clonotypes with MiXCR, one entry per CDR3 protein. The sample lists about 350,000 distinct CDR3 sequences; around 13% were seen once. Per the germline V gene, CDR1 is SGHTA and CDR2 is FQGNSA. The V and J ends lost 5 bases and 0 bases respectively, with 17 bases between them. The CDR3 loop spans 17 amino acids.

The clonotype originates from a woman in her 30s with Graves' hyperthyroidism. The chain is built from TRBV7-2 and TRBJ1-3; D is uncertain. The sequenced sample was blood. For the CDR3, the DNA is TGTGCCAGCAGCATACGTTCGCCACCAAGCTCTGGAAACACCATATATTTT. This codes for CASSIRSPPSSGNTIYF.